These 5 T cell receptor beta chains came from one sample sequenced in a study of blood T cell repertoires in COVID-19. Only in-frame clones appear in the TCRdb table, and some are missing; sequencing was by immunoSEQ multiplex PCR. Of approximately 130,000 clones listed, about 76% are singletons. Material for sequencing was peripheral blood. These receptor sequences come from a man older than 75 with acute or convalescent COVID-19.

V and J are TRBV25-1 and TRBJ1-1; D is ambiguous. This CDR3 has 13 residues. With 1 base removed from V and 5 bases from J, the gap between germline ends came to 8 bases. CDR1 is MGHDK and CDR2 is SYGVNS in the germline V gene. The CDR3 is CASSELGSTEAFF. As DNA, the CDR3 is TGTGCCAGCAGTGAATTGGGCTCGACTGAAGCTTTCTTT.

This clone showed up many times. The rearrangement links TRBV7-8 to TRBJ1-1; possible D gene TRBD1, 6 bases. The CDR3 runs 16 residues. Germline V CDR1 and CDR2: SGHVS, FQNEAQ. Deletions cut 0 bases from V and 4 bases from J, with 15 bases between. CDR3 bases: TGTGCCAGCAGCTTAGCTATTGGGGGCTGGGTCACTGAAGCTTTCTTT. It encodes CASSLAIGGWVTEAFF.

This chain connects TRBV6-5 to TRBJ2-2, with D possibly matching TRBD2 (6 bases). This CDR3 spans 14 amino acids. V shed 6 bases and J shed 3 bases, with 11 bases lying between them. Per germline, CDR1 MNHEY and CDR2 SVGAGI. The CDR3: CASSLWEDTGELFF. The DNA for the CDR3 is TGTGCCAGCAGCCTGTGGGAGGACACCGGGGAGCTGTTTTTT.

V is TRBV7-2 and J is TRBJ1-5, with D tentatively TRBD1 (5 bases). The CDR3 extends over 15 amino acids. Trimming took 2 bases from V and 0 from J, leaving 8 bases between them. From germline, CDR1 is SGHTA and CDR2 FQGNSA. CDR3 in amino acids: CASSLNRFSNQPQHF. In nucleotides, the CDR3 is TGTGCCAGCAGCTTAAACAGGTTTAGCAATCAGCCCCAGCATTTT.

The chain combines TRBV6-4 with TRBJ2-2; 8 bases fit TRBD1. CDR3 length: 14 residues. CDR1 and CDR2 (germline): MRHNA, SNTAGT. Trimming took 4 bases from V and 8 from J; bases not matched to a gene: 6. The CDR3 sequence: CASSASTGVGELFF. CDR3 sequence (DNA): TGTGCCAGCAGTGCTTCGACAGGGGTTGGGGAGCTGTTTTTT.